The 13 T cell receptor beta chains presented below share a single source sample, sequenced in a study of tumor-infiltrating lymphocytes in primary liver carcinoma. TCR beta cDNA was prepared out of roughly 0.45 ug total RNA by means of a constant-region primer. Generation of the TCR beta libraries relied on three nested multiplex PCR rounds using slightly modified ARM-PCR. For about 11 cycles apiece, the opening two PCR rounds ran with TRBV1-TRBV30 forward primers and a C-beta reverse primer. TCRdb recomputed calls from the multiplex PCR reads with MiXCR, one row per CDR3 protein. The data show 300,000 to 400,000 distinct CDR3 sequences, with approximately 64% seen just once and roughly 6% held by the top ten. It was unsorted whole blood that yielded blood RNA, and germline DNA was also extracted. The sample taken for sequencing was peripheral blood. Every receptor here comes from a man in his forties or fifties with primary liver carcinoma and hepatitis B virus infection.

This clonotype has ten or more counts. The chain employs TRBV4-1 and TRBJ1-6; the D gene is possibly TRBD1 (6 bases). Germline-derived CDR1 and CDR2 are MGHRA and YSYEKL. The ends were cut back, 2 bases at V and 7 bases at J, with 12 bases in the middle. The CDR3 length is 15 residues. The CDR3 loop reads CASSQSPGENSPLHF. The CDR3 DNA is TGCGCCAGCAGCCAAAGTCCAGGGGAGAATTCACCCCTCCACTTT.

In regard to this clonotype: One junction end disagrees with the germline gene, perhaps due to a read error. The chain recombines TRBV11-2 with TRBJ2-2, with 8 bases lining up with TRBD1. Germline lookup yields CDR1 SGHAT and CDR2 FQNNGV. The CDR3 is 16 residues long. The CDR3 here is CASILARTGRTGELFF. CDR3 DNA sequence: TGTGCCAGCATCTTAGCCAGGACAGGGAGAACCGGGGAGCTCTTTTTT.

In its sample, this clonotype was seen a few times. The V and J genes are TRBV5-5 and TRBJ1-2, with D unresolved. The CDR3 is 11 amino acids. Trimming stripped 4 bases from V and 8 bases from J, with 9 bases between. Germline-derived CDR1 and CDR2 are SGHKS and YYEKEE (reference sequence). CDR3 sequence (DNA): TGTGCCAGCAGCGCTACTTACGGCTACACCTTC. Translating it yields CASSATYGYTF. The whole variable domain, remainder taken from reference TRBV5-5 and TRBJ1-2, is DAGVTQSPTHLIKTRGQQVTLRCSPISGHKSVSWYQQVLGQGPQFIFQYYEKEERGRGNFPDRFSARQFPNYSSELNVNALLLGDSALYLCASSATYGYTFGSGTRLTVV.

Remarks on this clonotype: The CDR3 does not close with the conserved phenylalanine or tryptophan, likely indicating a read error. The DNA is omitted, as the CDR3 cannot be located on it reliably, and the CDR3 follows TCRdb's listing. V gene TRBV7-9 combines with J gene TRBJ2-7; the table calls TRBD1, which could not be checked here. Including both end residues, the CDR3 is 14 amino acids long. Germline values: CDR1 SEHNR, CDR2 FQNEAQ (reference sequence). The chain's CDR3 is CASSRADRGYEQYY.

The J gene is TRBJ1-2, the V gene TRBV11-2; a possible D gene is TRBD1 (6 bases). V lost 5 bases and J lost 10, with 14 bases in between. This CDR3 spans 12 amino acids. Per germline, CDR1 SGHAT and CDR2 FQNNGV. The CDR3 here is CASSGGSHDYTF. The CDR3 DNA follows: TGTGCCAGCAGCGGGGGCAGCCATGACTACACCTTC.

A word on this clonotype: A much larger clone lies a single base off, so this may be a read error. CDR3 in amino acids: CGSSYGNTIYF. Here the CDR3 DNA reads TGTGGCAGCAGTTACGGAAACACCATATATTTT. V and J are TRBV6-6 and TRBJ1-3, with D hard to call. Germline assignment: CDR1 MNHNY and CDR2 SVGAGI (reference sequence). The CDR3 sequence is 11 residues long.

The CDR3 DNA is TGTGCCAGCAGTCTGGGGACCAGGGGCTCCTACAATGAGCAGTTCTTC. It encodes CASSLGTRGSYNEQFF. The V and J genes are TRBV6-5 and TRBJ2-1; D may be TRBD1 (6 bases). This CDR3 is built from 16 residues. With 5 bases removed from V and 0 bases from J, the gap between germline ends came to 14 bases. From germline, CDR1 is MNHEY and CDR2 SVGAGI.

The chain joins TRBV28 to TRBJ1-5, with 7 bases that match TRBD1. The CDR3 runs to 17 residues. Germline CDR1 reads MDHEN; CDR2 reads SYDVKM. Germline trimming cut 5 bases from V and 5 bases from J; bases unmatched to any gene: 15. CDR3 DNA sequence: TGTGCCAGCAGTCCGATAGGACAGGCGGGGCGGGATCAGCCCCAGCATTTT. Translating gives CASSPIGQAGRDQPQHF.

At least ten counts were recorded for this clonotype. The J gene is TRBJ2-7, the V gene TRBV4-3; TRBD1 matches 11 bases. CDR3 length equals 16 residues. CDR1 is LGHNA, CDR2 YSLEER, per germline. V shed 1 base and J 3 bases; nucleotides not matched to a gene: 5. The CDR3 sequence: CASSQALGTGGYEQYF. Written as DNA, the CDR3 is TGCGCCAGCAGCCAAGCTCTCGGGACAGGGGGCTACGAGCAGTACTTC.

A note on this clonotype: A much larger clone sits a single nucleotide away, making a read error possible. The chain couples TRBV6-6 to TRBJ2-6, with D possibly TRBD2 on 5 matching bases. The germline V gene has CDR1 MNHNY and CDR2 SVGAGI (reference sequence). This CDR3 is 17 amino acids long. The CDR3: CARSFLAGSSGANVLTF. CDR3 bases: TGTGCCAGGAGTTTCCTAGCAGGCAGTTCTGGGGCCAACGTCCTGACTTTC.

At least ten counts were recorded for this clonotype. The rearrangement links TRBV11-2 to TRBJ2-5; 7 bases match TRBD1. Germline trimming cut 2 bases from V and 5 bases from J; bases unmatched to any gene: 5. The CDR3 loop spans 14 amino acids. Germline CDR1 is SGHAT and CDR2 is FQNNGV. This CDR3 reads CASSLPQGWETQYF. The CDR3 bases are TGTGCCAGCAGCTTACCACAGGGGTGGGAGACCCAGTACTTC.

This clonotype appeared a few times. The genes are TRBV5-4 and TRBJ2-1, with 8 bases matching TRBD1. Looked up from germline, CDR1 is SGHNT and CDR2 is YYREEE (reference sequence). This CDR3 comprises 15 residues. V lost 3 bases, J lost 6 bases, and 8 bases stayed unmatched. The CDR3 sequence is CASSSEGDRLNEQFF. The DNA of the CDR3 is TGTGCCAGCAGCTCCGAGGGGGACAGGCTCAATGAGCAGTTCTTC.

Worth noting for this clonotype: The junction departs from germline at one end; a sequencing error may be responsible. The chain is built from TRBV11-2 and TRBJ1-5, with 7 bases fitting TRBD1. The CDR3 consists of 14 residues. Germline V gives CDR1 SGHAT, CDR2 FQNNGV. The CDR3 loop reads CASSLGDSNRPQHF. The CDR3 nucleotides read TGTGCTAGCAGCCTTGGGGACAGCAATCGGCCCCAGCATTTT.